This T cell receptor beta chain was sequenced for a study of cytomegalovirus exposure and HLA in healthy donors. With 7 bases removed from V and 2 bases from J, the gap between germline ends came to 8 bases. CDR1 and CDR2 from the germline V gene are GTSNPN and SVGIG (reference sequence). The CDR3 consists of 11 residues. Use of 60 Vbeta and 13 Jbeta primers characterized the PCR. The protocol was immunoSEQ multiplex PCR, while the TCRdb copy is restricted to in-frame clones and leaves out a portion. The profile shows roughly 150,000 clones, 60% to 80% of them singletons. This chain links TRBV30 with TRBJ2-5; D may be TRBD2 (6 bases). The sequence came from a male donor in good health and CMV-seronegative. The source material was PBMCs. CDR3 DNA sequence: TGTGCCTCCGGGGGACAAGAGACCCAGTACTTC. This sequence encodes CASGGQETQYF.